This TCR beta chain was recovered during a study of blood T cell repertoires in COVID-19. The wider study: From the United States, Italy and Spain came samples of acute and convalescent COVID-19. Sample material is recorded as cDNA or gDNA derived from T cells, B-cell-depleted T cells, or PBMCs.

There are 13 residues in the CDR3. Germline V gene data show CDR1 as SGHVS and CDR2 as FNYEAQ. V was shortened by 5 bases and J by 7 bases, with 12 bases between the two germline ends. Authors' processing steps: Using reference gene primer amplification, nucleated cell counts were estimated. The assay was immunoSEQ multiplex PCR, and TCRdb's table has in-frame clones only and misses some. Clone size and V and J calls were adopted from that table, with D and trimming inferred from the DNA. The data contain approximately 380,000 clones, around 84% of them singletons. Sequenced input: peripheral blood. The chain joins TRBV7-6 to TRBJ1-5; possible D gene TRBD1, 5 bases. The clonotype comes from a woman younger than 30 with acute or convalescent COVID-19. CDR3 nucleotides: TGTGCCAGCAGCCCCCGTCAGGGACAGCCCCAGCATTTT. It is translated as CASSPRQGQPQHF. The full variable domain, completed using reference TRBV7-6 and TRBJ1-5, is GAGVSQSPRYKVTKRGQDVALRCDPISGHVSLYWYRQALGQGPEFLTYFNYEAQQDKSGLPNDRFSAERPEGSISTLTIQRTEQRDSAMYRCASSPRQGQPQHFGDGTRLSIL.